The TCR beta chain described here comes from a study of graft-versus-host responses after intestinal transplantation. For the study at large: Grafts that recipients had were multivisceral, liver-intestinal, or isolated intestinal transplants. Recipients uniformly received anti-thymocyte globulin induction, followed by tacrolimus and steroids for roughly three years.

About this clone: The antigen remains unidentified.

Regarding the study as a whole: Peak GvH clone levels in circulation were associated with early post-transplant HvG declines.

Measured with immunoSEQ multiplex PCR; TCRdb has only the in-frame clones, and not every one. The sample contains around 88,000 clones, less than 90% of which appear only once. Germline CDR1 reads SGHNT; CDR2 reads YYREEE (reference sequence). The V end was cut by 0 bases, the J end by 1 base, with 17 bases between. The CDR3 contains 18 residues. The gene calls are TRBV5-4 and TRBJ2-4, with TRBD1 as a possible D gene (5 bases). The receptor's source is a human donor who received an intestinal transplant. The specimen comprised unstimulated CD8+ T cells sorted from spleen or lymph node cells, sampled before intestinal transplant. The CDR3 DNA follows: TGTGCCAGCAGCTTGGCCGACTTCAAGGGGCAGGCCAAAAACATTCAGTACTTC. This codes for CASSLADFKGQAKNIQYF.